This is a list of T cell receptor beta chains from one sample in a study of T-cell memory formation after mild COVID-19. Via MiXCR, TCRdb re-called the 5' RACE reads, giving one row per CDR3 protein. The profile shows hundreds of thousands of distinct CDR3 sequences, around 25% of them singletons. The source material was PBMCs or a T cell subset sorted from them (not recorded which). These receptor sequences come from an adult woman who had mild COVID-19 (a few samples of this study predate the infection). Cell type and time point are not known. The CDR3 runs from the conserved cysteine through the conserved F or W. A D gene is named only where the DNA matches it firmly. Not all rows give a size; the values are once, few, many and, for expanded clones, a class.

NA | TRBJ2-1 | TRBD2 | TRBV20-1 | TGCAGTGCTAGAGATTGGACTAGCGGGGAATCCTACAATGAGCAGTTCTTC | CSARDWTSGESYNEQFF
NA | TRBJ2-7 | TRBD1 | TRBV12-3/TRBV12-4 | TGTGCCAGCAGTTTTCCTGGGACAGGGGCTTACGAGCAGTACTTC | CASSFPGTGAYEQYF
NA | TRBJ2-3 | NA | TRBV15 | TGTGCCACCAGCACAACTAGCACAGATACGCAGTATTTT | CATSTTSTDTQYF
NA | TRBJ2-7 | NA | TRBV4-2 | TGTGCCAGCAGCCAAGCAATGAGGCTAGGGACCTACGAGCAGTACTTC | CASSQAMRLGTYEQYF
NA | TRBJ2-7 | NA | TRBV4-3 | TGCGCCAGCAGCCAAGAAAGGGGGTGGTCCTACGAGCAGTACTTC | CASSQERGWSYEQYF
NA | TRBJ2-2 | TRBD2 | TRBV9 | TGTGCCAGCAGCGTAGGTAGCGGGGGAACCGGGGAGCTGTTTTTT | CASSVGSGGTGELFF
few | TRBJ2-2 | NA | TRBV4-2 | TGTGCCAGCAGGCCCGGGTACACCGGGGAGCTGTTTTTT | CASRPGYTGELFF
NA | TRBJ2-7 | NA | TRBV19 | TGTGCCACCAAAAGTGTCGACACAGCCTACGAGCAGTACTTC | CATKSVDTAYEQYF
few | TRBJ2-5 | NA | TRBV12-3/TRBV12-4 | TGTGCCAGCAGTGTTAGGAACTCACGGGAGACCCAGTACTTC | CASSVRNSRETQYF
NA | TRBJ1-2 | NA | TRBV3-1 | TGTGCCAGCAGCCAAGACGACGGCTTATACTATGGCTACACCTTC | CASSQDDGLYYGYTF
few | TRBJ2-7 | TRBD2 | TRBV10-3 | TGTGCCATCACCGACAGCGGGAGGGAGTACGAGCAGTACTTC | CAITDSGREYEQYF
NA | TRBJ2-1 | NA | TRBV5-1 | TGCGCCAGCAGCTTGGCCGATCCCTGGGGTGAGCAGTTCTTC | CASSLADPWGEQFF
few | TRBJ2-3 | NA | TRBV7-3 | TGTGCCAGCAGCTTAACACCAGGACTCACAGATACGCAGTATTTT | CASSLTPGLTDTQYF
NA | TRBJ2-5 | NA | TRBV20-1 | TGCAGTGCTAGAGATGCGCGGGGGCGGCAGACCCAGTACTTC | CSARDARGRQTQYF
few | TRBJ1-2 | TRBD1 | TRBV5-6 | TGTGCCAGCAGACAAGCCGGGACAGGGAACCTAGGCTACACCTTC | CASRQAGTGNLGYTF
NA | TRBJ2-5 | NA | TRBV30 | TGTGCCTGGAGAGACGTGACCCAGTACTTC | CAWRDVTQYF
NA | TRBJ2-5 | NA | TRBV18 | TGTGCCAGCTCACCCCAAGCTAGCGCCGAGACCCAGTACTTC | CASSPQASAETQYF
NA | TRBJ2-1 | TRBD2 | TRBV7-2 | TGTGCCAGCTCTAGCGGGAGTACTTACAATGAGCAGTTCTTC | CASSSGSTYNEQFF
few | TRBJ1-2 | NA | TRBV5-1 | TGCGCCAGCAGCTTGTGGCGGGTCGGGGAATCGGCTAACTATGGCTACACCTTC | CASSLWRVGESANYGYTF
NA | TRBJ2-7 | TRBD2 | TRBV4-3 | TGCGCCAGCAGCCAAGAAAGGCGGGAGTGGCACGAGCAGTACTTC | CASSQERREWHEQYF
NA | TRBJ2-3 | NA | TRBV5-1 | TGCGCCAGCTCAATGGGAGGATCCACAGATACGCAGTATTTT | CASSMGGSTDTQYF
NA | TRBJ2-2 | NA | TRBV7-9 | TGTGCCAGCAGCACAAAGGTTGCAGCTTTGAACACCGGGGAGCTGTTTTTT | CASSTKVAALNTGELFF
few | TRBJ2-7 | TRBD1 | TRBV20-1 | TGCAGTGCCAGACAGGGGGCATCTGCGGGCGAGCAGTACTTC | CSARQGASAGEQYF
few | TRBJ2-3 | TRBD2 | TRBV5-1 | TGCGCCAGCCTCCCCACTAGCGGCACAGATACGCAGTATTTT | CASLPTSGTDTQYF
few | TRBJ2-3 | TRBD2 | TRBV7-9 | TGTGCCAGCAGCCTCCTGGGAGCGGGAGGGCACTTCACAGATACGCAGTATTTT | CASSLLGAGGHFTDTQYF
NA | TRBJ2-1 | NA | TRBV24-1 | TGTGCCACCAGTGATATAGGGATCCCCTACAATGAGCAGTTCTTC | CATSDIGIPYNEQFF